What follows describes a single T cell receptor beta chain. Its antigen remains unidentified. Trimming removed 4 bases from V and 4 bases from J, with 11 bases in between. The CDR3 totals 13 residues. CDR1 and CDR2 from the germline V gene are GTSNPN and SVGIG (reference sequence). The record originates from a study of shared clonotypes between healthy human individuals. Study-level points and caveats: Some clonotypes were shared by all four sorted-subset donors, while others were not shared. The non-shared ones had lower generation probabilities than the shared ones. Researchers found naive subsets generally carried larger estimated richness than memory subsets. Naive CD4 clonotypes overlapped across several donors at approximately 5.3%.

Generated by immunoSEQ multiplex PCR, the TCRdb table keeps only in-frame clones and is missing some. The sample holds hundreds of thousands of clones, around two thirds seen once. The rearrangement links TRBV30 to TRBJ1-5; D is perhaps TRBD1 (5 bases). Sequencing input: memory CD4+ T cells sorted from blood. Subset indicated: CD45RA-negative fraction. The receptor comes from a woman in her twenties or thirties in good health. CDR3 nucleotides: TGTGCCTGGACCCCCGGGGGGAATCAGCCCCAGCATTTT. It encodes CAWTPGGNQPQHF.